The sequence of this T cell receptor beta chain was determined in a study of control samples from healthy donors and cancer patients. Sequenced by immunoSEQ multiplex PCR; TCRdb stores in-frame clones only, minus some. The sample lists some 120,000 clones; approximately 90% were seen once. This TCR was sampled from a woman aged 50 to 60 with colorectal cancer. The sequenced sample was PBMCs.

The CDR3 here is CASRKAGAYTEAFF. Here the CDR3 DNA reads TGTGCCAGCAGGAAGGCTGGGGCTTACACTGAAGCTTTCTTT. The chain links TRBV6-6 to TRBJ1-1, with D tentatively TRBD1 (5 bases). The CDR3 is made up of 14 amino acids. Germline CDR1 is MNHNY and CDR2 is SVGAGI (reference sequence). V was cut by 6 bases and J by 3 bases, with 14 bases left in between.